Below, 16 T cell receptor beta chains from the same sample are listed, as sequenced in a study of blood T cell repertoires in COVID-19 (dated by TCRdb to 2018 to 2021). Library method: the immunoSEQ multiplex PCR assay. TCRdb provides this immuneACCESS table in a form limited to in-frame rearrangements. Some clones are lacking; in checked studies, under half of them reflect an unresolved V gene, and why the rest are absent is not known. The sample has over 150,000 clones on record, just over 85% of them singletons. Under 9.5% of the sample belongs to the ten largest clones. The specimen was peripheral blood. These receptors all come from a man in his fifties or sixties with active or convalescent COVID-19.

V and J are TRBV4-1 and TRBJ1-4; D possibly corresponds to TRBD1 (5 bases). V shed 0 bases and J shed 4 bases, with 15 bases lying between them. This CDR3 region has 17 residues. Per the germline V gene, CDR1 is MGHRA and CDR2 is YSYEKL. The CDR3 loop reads CASSQDQRGGINEKLFF. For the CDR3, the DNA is TGCGCCAGCAGCCAAGATCAACGGGGGGGGATTAATGAAAAACTGTTTTTT.

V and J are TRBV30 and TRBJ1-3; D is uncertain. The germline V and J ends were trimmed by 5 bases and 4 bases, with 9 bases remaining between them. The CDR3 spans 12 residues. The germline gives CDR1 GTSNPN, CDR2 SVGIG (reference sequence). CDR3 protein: CAWAGLGNTIYF. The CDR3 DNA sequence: TGTGCCTGGGCCGGTTTAGGAAACACCATATATTTT.

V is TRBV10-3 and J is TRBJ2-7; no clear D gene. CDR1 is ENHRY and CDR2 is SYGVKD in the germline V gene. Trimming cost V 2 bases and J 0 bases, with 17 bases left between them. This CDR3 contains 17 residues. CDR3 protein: CAISEPTLVQSSYEQYF. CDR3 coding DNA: TGTGCCATCAGTGAGCCGACCCTAGTACAAAGCTCCTACGAGCAGTACTTC.

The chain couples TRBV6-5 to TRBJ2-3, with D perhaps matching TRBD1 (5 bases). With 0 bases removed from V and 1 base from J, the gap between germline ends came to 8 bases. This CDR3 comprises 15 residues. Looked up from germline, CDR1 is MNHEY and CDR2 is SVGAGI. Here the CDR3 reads CASSYSQGGTDTQYF. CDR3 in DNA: TGTGCCAGCAGTTACTCGCAGGGCGGCACAGATACGCAGTATTTT.

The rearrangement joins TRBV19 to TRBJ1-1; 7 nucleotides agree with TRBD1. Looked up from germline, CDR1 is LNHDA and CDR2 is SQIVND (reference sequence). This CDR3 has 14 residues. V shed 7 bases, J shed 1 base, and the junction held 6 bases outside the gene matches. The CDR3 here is CASTKGQANTEAFF. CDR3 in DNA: TGTGCCAGTACTAAAGGACAGGCGAACACTGAAGCTTTCTTT.

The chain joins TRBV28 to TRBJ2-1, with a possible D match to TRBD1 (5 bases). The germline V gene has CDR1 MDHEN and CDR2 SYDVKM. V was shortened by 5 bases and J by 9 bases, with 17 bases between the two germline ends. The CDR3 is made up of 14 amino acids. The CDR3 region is CASSPDVGRGEQFF. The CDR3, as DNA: TGTGCCAGCAGTCCCGACGTCGGTAGGGGTGAGCAGTTCTTC.

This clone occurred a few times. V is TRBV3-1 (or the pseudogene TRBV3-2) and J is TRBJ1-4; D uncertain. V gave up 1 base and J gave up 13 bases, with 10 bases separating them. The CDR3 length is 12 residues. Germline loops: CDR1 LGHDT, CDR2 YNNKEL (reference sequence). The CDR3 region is CASSQASERLFF. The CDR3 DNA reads TGTGCCAGCAGCCAAGCCTCCGAGCGACTGTTTTTT.

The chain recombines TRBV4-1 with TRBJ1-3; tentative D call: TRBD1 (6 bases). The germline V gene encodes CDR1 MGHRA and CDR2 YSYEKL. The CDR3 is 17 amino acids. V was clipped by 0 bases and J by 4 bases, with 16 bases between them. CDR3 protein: CASSQEFSRGSGNTIYF. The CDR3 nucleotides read TGCGCCAGCAGCCAAGAATTCTCCAGGGGATCAGGAAACACCATATATTTT.

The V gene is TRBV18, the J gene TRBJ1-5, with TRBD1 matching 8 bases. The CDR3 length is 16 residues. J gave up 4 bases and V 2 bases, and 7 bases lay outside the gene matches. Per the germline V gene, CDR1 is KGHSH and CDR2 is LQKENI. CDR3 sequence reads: CASSPSRTGNNQPQHF. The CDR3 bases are TGTGCCAGCTCACCATCCCGGACAGGGAATAATCAGCCCCAGCATTTT.

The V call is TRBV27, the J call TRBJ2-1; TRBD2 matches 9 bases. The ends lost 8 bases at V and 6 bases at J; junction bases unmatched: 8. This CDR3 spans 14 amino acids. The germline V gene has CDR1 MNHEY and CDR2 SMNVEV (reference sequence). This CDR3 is CASRGAGGFNEQFF. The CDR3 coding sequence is TGTGCCAGCCGCGGAGCGGGAGGCTTCAATGAGCAGTTCTTC.

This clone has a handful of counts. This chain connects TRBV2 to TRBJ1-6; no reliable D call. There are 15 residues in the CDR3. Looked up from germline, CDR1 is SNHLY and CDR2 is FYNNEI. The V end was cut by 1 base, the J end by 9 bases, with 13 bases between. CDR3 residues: CASSEGEASGSPLHF. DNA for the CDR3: TGTGCCAGCAGTGAAGGCGAAGCCTCGGGTTCACCCCTCCACTTT.

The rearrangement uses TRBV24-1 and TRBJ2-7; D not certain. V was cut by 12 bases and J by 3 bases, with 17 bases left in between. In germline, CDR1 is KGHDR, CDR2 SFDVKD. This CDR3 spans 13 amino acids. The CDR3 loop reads CAPRNSPYYEQYF. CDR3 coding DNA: TGTGCCCCCCGAAATAGCCCTTACTACGAGCAGTACTTC.

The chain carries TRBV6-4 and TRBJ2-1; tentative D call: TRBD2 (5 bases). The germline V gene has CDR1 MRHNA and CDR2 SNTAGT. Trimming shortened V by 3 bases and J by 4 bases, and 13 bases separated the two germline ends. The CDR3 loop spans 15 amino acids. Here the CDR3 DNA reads TGTGCCAGCAGTGAAGAGGGCACGCCATACAATGAGCAGTTCTTC. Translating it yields CASSEEGTPYNEQFF.

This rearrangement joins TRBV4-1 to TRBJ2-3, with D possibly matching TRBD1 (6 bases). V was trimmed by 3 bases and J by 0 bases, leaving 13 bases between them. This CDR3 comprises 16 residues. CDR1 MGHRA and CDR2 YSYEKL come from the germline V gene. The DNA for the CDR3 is TGCGCCAGCAGCCAGCAGGACAGCGCTAGCACAGATACGCAGTATTTT. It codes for CASSQQDSASTDTQYF.

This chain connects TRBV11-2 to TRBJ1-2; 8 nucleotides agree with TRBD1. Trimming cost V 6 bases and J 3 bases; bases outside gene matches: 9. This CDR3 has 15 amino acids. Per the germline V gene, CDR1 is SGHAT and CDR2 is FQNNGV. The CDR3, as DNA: TGTGCCAGCAGGGGACGCGTGACAGGGGACTATGGCTACACCTTC. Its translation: CASRGRVTGDYGYTF.

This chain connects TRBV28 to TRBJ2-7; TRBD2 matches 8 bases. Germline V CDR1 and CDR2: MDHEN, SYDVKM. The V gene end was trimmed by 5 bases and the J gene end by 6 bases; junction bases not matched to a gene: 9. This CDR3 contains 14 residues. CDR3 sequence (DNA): TGTGCCAGCAGTCCCGGGACGGGAGGGTCCGAGCAGTACTTC. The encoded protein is CASSPGTGGSEQYF.